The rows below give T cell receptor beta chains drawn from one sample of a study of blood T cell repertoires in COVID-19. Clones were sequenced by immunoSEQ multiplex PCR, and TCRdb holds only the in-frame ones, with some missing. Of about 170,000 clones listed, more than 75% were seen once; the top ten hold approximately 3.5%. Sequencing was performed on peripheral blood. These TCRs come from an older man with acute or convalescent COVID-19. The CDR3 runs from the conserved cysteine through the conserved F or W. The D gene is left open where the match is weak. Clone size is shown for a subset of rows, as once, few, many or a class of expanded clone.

cdr3_nt: TGCGCCAGCAGCTTGGGAGAAAATGGTCGACCCCTCCACTTT
cdr3_aa: CASSLGENGRPLHF
d_call: -
j_call: TRBJ1-6
v_call: TRBV5-1
clone_size: -

cdr3_nt: TGTGCCAGCTCCAGGGATGATAATTCACCCCTCCACTTT
cdr3_aa: CASSRDDNSPLHF
d_call: -
j_call: TRBJ1-6
v_call: TRBV18
clone_size: -

cdr3_nt: TGCGCCAGCAGCACCTCCCCGGGTGAAAAACTGTTTTTT
cdr3_aa: CASSTSPGEKLFF
d_call: -
j_call: TRBJ1-4
v_call: TRBV5-1
clone_size: -

cdr3_nt: TGTGCCAGCAGCCAAGCTGCGGGGAGAGGGGCCCAGTACTTC
cdr3_aa: CASSQAAGRGAQYF
d_call: -
j_call: TRBJ2-5
v_call: TRBV3-1/TRBV3-2
clone_size: -

cdr3_nt: TGTGCCAGCACGGTTAGCGGTACCTACAATGAGCAGTTCTTC
cdr3_aa: CASTVSGTYNEQFF
d_call: -
j_call: TRBJ2-1
v_call: TRBV2
clone_size: -

cdr3_nt: TGTGCCAGCAGCCGCAACAGGGGAGAGGGTGAAAAACTGTTTTTT
cdr3_aa: CASSRNRGEGEKLFF
d_call: TRBD1
j_call: TRBJ1-4
v_call: TRBV16
clone_size: -

cdr3_nt: TGTGCCAGCTCACGTAGCGCTAGCGCTGAAGCTTTCTTT
cdr3_aa: CASSRSASAEAFF
d_call: -
j_call: TRBJ1-1
v_call: TRBV18
clone_size: -

cdr3_nt: TGTGCCAGCAGCTTGGTTGGTACTAGCGTACACAATGAGCAGTTCTTC
cdr3_aa: CASSLVGTSVHNEQFF
d_call: TRBD2
j_call: TRBJ2-1
v_call: TRBV5-4
clone_size: -

cdr3_nt: TGCAGCGTCGGACAGGGGTTCTCCTACAATGAGCAGTTCTTC
cdr3_aa: CSVGQGFSYNEQFF
d_call: TRBD1
j_call: TRBJ2-1
v_call: TRBV29-1
clone_size: -

cdr3_nt: TGTGCCATCACCCTCACCGGAGGGGACTATGGCTACACCTTC
cdr3_aa: CAITLTGGDYGYTF
d_call: -
j_call: TRBJ1-2
v_call: TRBV10-3
clone_size: -

cdr3_nt: TGCAGTGCTAGCCTAGGCTATGGCTACACCTTC
cdr3_aa: CSASLGYGYTF
d_call: -
j_call: TRBJ1-2
v_call: TRBV20-1
clone_size: -

cdr3_nt: TGTGCCAGCACCCTACTAGCGGGGGGGCCCGGGGAGCTGTTTTTT
cdr3_aa: CASTLLAGGPGELFF
d_call: TRBD2
j_call: TRBJ2-2
v_call: TRBV3-1/TRBV3-2
clone_size: once

cdr3_nt: TGTGCCAGCGAGGGAGGCCGACATATCAATGAGCAGTTCTTC
cdr3_aa: CASEGGRHINEQFF
d_call: -
j_call: TRBJ2-1
v_call: TRBV3-1/TRBV3-2
clone_size: -

cdr3_nt: TGTGCCAGTAGTATCGACAGATCAACTAATGAAAAACTGTTTTTT
cdr3_aa: CASSIDRSTNEKLFF
d_call: -
j_call: TRBJ1-4
v_call: TRBV19
clone_size: few

cdr3_nt: TGTGCCAGCTCCCGGACAAATTCACCCCTCCACTTT
cdr3_aa: CASSRTNSPLHF
d_call: -
j_call: TRBJ1-6
v_call: TRBV18
clone_size: -

cdr3_nt: TGTGCCAGCAGTGACCAAAGGAATTCGGGTCGGTATTTT
cdr3_aa: CASSDQRNSGRYF
d_call: -
j_call: TRBJ2-3
v_call: TRBV2
clone_size: -

cdr3_nt: TGTGCCAGCAGTGAAGTTAGACAGGGTTATTCACCCCTCCACTTT
cdr3_aa: CASSEVRQGYSPLHF
d_call: TRBD1
j_call: TRBJ1-6
v_call: TRBV6-1
clone_size: once

cdr3_nt: TGCGCCAGCAGCCAAGATAGAGGGACTAGCGGGGTGAACACCGGGGAGCTGTTTTTT
cdr3_aa: CASSQDRGTSGVNTGELFF
d_call: TRBD2
j_call: TRBJ2-2
v_call: TRBV4-1
clone_size: -

cdr3_nt: TGTGCCAGCAGCCAAGTTGGCGGAGACCTCGCCGGTGAAGCTTTCTTT
cdr3_aa: CASSQVGGDLAGEAFF
d_call: -
j_call: TRBJ1-1
v_call: TRBV3-1/TRBV3-2
clone_size: -

cdr3_nt: TGCGCCAGCAGCTGGGGGGACAGGGGGCTCGGCACTGAAGCTTTCTTT
cdr3_aa: CASSWGDRGLGTEAFF
d_call: TRBD1
j_call: TRBJ1-1
v_call: TRBV5-1
clone_size: -

cdr3_nt: TGTGCCAGCAGCTTGGCCCCGACAGGGGGCACTGAAGCTTTCTTT
cdr3_aa: CASSLAPTGGTEAFF
d_call: TRBD1
j_call: TRBJ1-1
v_call: TRBV5-4
clone_size: -

cdr3_nt: TGTGCCAGCAGCCCCGGACAGGGGAACTATGGCTACACCTTC
cdr3_aa: CASSPGQGNYGYTF
d_call: TRBD1
j_call: TRBJ1-2
v_call: TRBV9
clone_size: once

cdr3_nt: TGCGCCAGCAGCTTGTCGGGGGATGAGACCCAGTACTTC
cdr3_aa: CASSLSGDETQYF
d_call: -
j_call: TRBJ2-5
v_call: TRBV5-1
clone_size: -

cdr3_nt: TGTGCCAGCAGCTTGGTAAGGGCAGGGGGCTGGTACACTGAAGCTTTCTTT
cdr3_aa: CASSLVRAGGWYTEAFF
d_call: TRBD1
j_call: TRBJ1-1
v_call: TRBV11-2
clone_size: -

cdr3_nt: TGTGCCAGTACCCGGGACAGGGTAGATCGGGGCTACACCTTC
cdr3_aa: CASTRDRVDRGYTF
d_call: TRBD1
j_call: TRBJ1-2
v_call: TRBV19
clone_size: -

cdr3_nt: TGTGCCAGCAGTTTGGACAGGGCCGCCACTGGGACCCAGTACTTC
cdr3_aa: CASSLDRAATGTQYF
d_call: TRBD1
j_call: TRBJ2-5
v_call: TRBV6-5
clone_size: -

cdr3_nt: TGTGCCAGCAGCCAAGTTGGCCTAGCGACAGACACGCAGTATTTT
cdr3_aa: CASSQVGLATDTQYF
d_call: -
j_call: TRBJ2-3
v_call: TRBV3-1/TRBV3-2
clone_size: -

cdr3_nt: TGTGCCAGCAGCGGGGTGGGGGGGCAATATAATTCACCCCTCCACTTT
cdr3_aa: CASSGVGGQYNSPLHF
d_call: -
j_call: TRBJ1-6
v_call: TRBV5-4
clone_size: -

cdr3_nt: TGTGCCTGGAGTGCGCCGGCTGGAAACACCATATATTTT
cdr3_aa: CAWSAPAGNTIYF
d_call: -
j_call: TRBJ1-3
v_call: TRBV30
clone_size: -

cdr3_nt: TGTGCCAGCAGCTTGAGGCAGGTCAATCAGCCCCAGCATTTT
cdr3_aa: CASSLRQVNQPQHF
d_call: -
j_call: TRBJ1-5
v_call: TRBV5-6
clone_size: -

cdr3_nt: TGTGCCAGCAGCGCACAGGGGGCGTGGGACGAGCAGTACTTC
cdr3_aa: CASSAQGAWDEQYF
d_call: TRBD1
j_call: TRBJ2-7
v_call: TRBV7-9
clone_size: -

cdr3_nt: TGTGCCAGCATACTGGACAGGGGGCGGGCTGAAGCTTTCTTT
cdr3_aa: CASILDRGRAEAFF
d_call: TRBD1
j_call: TRBJ1-1
v_call: TRBV28
clone_size: -

cdr3_nt: TGTGCCAGCAGCCCGCTGCTGACTAGCGGGGGGGCCAGTACGCAGTATTTT
cdr3_aa: CASSPLLTSGGASTQYF
d_call: TRBD2
j_call: TRBJ2-3
v_call: TRBV9
clone_size: -

cdr3_nt: TGTGCCAGCAGCCCACAGAGGGGGGGAGCCTACGAGCAGTACTTC
cdr3_aa: CASSPQRGGAYEQYF
d_call: -
j_call: TRBJ2-7
v_call: TRBV4-2
clone_size: once

cdr3_nt: TGTGCCAGCAGCTTAGCGTCGGGACAGTTGAACACTGAAGCTTTCTTT
cdr3_aa: CASSLASGQLNTEAFF
d_call: TRBD1
j_call: TRBJ1-1
v_call: TRBV7-2
clone_size: -

cdr3_nt: TGCGCCAGCGCGACTAGCGGATACTTGGGAAATGAGCAGTTCTTC
cdr3_aa: CASATSGYLGNEQFF
d_call: TRBD2
j_call: TRBJ2-1
v_call: TRBV10-2
clone_size: -

cdr3_nt: TGTGCCAGCAGCATGGACGCCCAGCGGACGGCGCCCCAGCATTTT
cdr3_aa: CASSMDAQRTAPQHF
d_call: -
j_call: TRBJ1-5
v_call: TRBV7-2
clone_size: once

cdr3_nt: TGTGCCAGCAGCCTGCGACAGGGGAACACTGAAGCTTTCTTT
cdr3_aa: CASSLRQGNTEAFF
d_call: TRBD1
j_call: TRBJ1-1
v_call: TRBV7-3
clone_size: few

cdr3_nt: TGCGCCAGCAGTCCCGGGACAGGGGCAGGCGAGCAGTACTTC
cdr3_aa: CASSPGTGAGEQYF
d_call: TRBD1
j_call: TRBJ2-7
v_call: TRBV4-1
clone_size: few

cdr3_nt: TGTGCCAGCAGTGACCCCCCGGGAGGGGGCGACGGCTACACCTTC
cdr3_aa: CASSDPPGGGDGYTF
d_call: TRBD1
j_call: TRBJ1-2
v_call: TRBV25-1
clone_size: -

cdr3_nt: TGCGCCAGCAGCTCTCACCTAATGGGACAGGGGCCTGGCTACACCTTC
cdr3_aa: CASSSHLMGQGPGYTF
d_call: TRBD1
j_call: TRBJ1-2
v_call: TRBV4-1
clone_size: -

cdr3_nt: TGTGCCACCAGCAGAGATGGACAGAGGAATGAAAAACTGTTTTTT
cdr3_aa: CATSRDGQRNEKLFF
d_call: -
j_call: TRBJ1-4
v_call: TRBV15
clone_size: -

cdr3_nt: TGTGCCAGCAGCTTGGTGAGCTCTGGAAACACCATATATTTT
cdr3_aa: CASSLVSSGNTIYF
d_call: -
j_call: TRBJ1-3
v_call: TRBV5-6
clone_size: -

cdr3_nt: TGCGCCAGCAGCTTTAGCGGTTCTAAGAGCTCCTACGAGCAGTACTTC
cdr3_aa: CASSFSGSKSSYEQYF
d_call: -
j_call: TRBJ2-7
v_call: TRBV5-1
clone_size: -

cdr3_nt: TGTGCCAGCAGCTTCACCAAGCTCCATTTGAACACTGAAGCTTTCTTT
cdr3_aa: CASSFTKLHLNTEAFF
d_call: -
j_call: TRBJ1-1
v_call: TRBV7-2
clone_size: once

cdr3_nt: TGTGCCAGCAGTCAAGGCTGGGCAAACACAGATACGCAGTATTTT
cdr3_aa: CASSQGWANTDTQYF
d_call: -
j_call: TRBJ2-3
v_call: TRBV27
clone_size: -

cdr3_nt: TGTGCCAGCAGCGTATCAGGGGGAGTAGACACTGAAGCTTTCTTT
cdr3_aa: CASSVSGGVDTEAFF
d_call: TRBD1
j_call: TRBJ1-1
v_call: TRBV7-6
clone_size: once

cdr3_nt: TGTGCCAGCCGCGGGCCCAATCAGCCCCAGCATTTT
cdr3_aa: CASRGPNQPQHF
d_call: -
j_call: TRBJ1-5
v_call: TRBV27
clone_size: -

cdr3_nt: TGCGCCAGCAGTGAGTATGGCGGGGCCAAGCAGTTCTTC
cdr3_aa: CASSEYGGAKQFF
d_call: -
j_call: TRBJ2-1
v_call: TRBV10-1
clone_size: -

cdr3_nt: TGTGCCAGCAGCTTGAATGGCAGGGCCTGGGAGACCCAGTACTTC
cdr3_aa: CASSLNGRAWETQYF
d_call: -
j_call: TRBJ2-5
v_call: TRBV5-6
clone_size: -

cdr3_nt: TGTGCCAGCAGCCAAGTAGGGGACAGGGTAGGCGAGCAGTACTTC
cdr3_aa: CASSQVGDRVGEQYF
d_call: TRBD1
j_call: TRBJ2-7
v_call: TRBV3-1/TRBV3-2
clone_size: -